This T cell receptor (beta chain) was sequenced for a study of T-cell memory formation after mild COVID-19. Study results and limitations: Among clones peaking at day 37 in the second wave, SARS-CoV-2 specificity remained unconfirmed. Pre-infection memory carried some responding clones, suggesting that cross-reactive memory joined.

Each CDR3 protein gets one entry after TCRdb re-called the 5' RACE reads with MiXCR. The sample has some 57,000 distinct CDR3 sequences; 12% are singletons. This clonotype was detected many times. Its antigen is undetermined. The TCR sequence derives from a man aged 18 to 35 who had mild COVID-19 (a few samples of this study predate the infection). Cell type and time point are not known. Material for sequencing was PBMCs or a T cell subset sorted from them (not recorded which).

The CDR3 protein is CASSSRRTTQDTQYF. The CDR3 nucleotides are TGTGCCAGCAGCTCCCGGAGGACTACTCAAGATACGCAGTATTTT. This rearrangement joins TRBV7-2 to TRBJ2-3; tentative D call: TRBD2 (6 bases). Germline CDR1 reads SGHTA; CDR2 reads FQGNSA. V was cut by 4 bases and J by 5 bases, with 16 bases left in between. This CDR3 region has 15 residues. The complete variable domain, with remaining parts taken from reference TRBV7-2 and TRBJ2-3, reads GAGVSQSPSNKVTEKGKDVELRCDPISGHTALYWYRQSLGQGLEFLIYFQGNSAPDKSGLPSDRFSAERTGGSVSTLTIQRTQQEDSAVYLCASSSRRTTQDTQYFGPGTRLTVL.